A single TCR beta chain is shown here with its context. Its target is not known. CDR1 and CDR2 from the germline V gene are DFQATT and SNEGSKA (reference sequence). The CDR3 contains 15 residues. The germline V and J ends were trimmed by 0 bases and 3 bases, with 14 bases remaining between them. The data originate from a study of response to subunit inactivated influenza vaccine. TCRdb re-analysed the RT-PCR reads in MiXCR, keeping a single row per CDR3 protein. Found here are more than 700,000 distinct CDR3 sequences, 21% of them singletons; the top ten hold about 9.4%. Broader study findings: Researchers suggested that each seasonal influenza vaccination recruits few new T cells.

The gene calls are TRBV20-1 and TRBJ1-1, with a possible D match to TRBD1 (5 bases). The sample consisted of PBMCs from blood, taken more than 4 days after vaccination. The TCR originated in a man aged 50 or older who received an inactivated influenza vaccine. This chain's CDR3 is CSARDPRRGDTEAFF. The CDR3 DNA follows: TGCAGTGCTAGAGACCCCCGGAGGGGCGACACTGAAGCTTTCTTT.